A selection of T cell receptor beta chains follows, all from one sample in a study of vaccination and CD4 T cells after COVID-19. Their antigens are not known. MiXCR, run by TCRdb on the PCR reads, gives a single entry per CDR3 protein. The sample includes about 9,100 distinct CDR3 sequences, roughly 73% of them seen just once. Material: CD4+ T cells from blood, cultured in vitro. The receptors here all came from a human donor who had recovered from COVID-19. The conserved cysteine and the conserved F or W are not part of the CDR3 here. Clone size appears in some rows only: once, few, many, or a class for an expanded clone.

11,-,TRBJ2-3,TRBV10-1,ASSDPGGDTQY
12,-,TRBJ2-7,TRBV2,ASTLWGQLGEQY
13,-,TRBJ2-7,TRBV19,ASSGSSGRAHEQY
11,-,TRBJ2-1,TRBV6-1,ASKQGSYNEQF
9,-,TRBJ1-1,TRBV11-3,ASVGGTEAF
15,-,TRBJ2-1,TRBV19,ASSIDRGAGGRGEQF
16,-,TRBJ2-7,TRBV7-2,ASSLASVLGGGSYEQY
17,-,TRBJ2-1,TRBV25-1,ASSDRDGGLARSYNEQF
11,-,TRBJ2-4,TRBV19,ASREGIRNIQY
11,few,TRBJ2-3,TRBV20-1,SAPDRGTDTQY
11,-,TRBJ1-1,TRBV6-2/TRBV6-3,ASSSGFRTEAF
16,once,TRBJ1-6,TRBV6-1,ASRTMGGQSSYNSPLH
14,few,TRBJ1-5,TRBV27,ASSSRTSDCNQPQH
11,-,TRBJ2-2,TRBV20-1,SAPGRGTGELF
14,once,TRBJ2-6,TRBV6-1,ASSAQKLSGANVLT
12,-,TRBJ2-7,TRBV7-2,ASSQEDRSYEQY
12,once,TRBJ2-2,TRBV19,ASSIATNTGELF
11,-,TRBJ2-5,TRBV20-1,SAREGGFETQY
10,-,TRBJ1-2,TRBV24-1,ATSDQGRGYT
16,-,TRBJ2-1,TRBV24-1,ATSEGLAGGWGDNEQF
13,-,TRBJ1-4,TRBV27,ASSRIQAGGEKLF
10,once,TRBJ1-1,TRBV20-1,SARPLNTEAF
11,few,TRBJ2-2,TRBV6-2/TRBV6-3,ASSPGGTGELF
11,-,TRBJ2-1,TRBV25-1,ASSEFPPEQQF
22,-,TRBJ2-5,TRBV7-9,ASSLAGLAVYEQYFGPGQETQY
13,-,TRBJ2-2,TRBV15,ATSGLAGRTGELF
11,-,TRBJ2-3,TRBV27,ASKPGNTDTQY
11,-,TRBJ2-5,TRBV19,ASNEGGVETQY
15,-,TRBJ2-3,TRBV20-1,SARPFGLPISTDTQY
13,-,TRBJ1-2,TRBV6-5,ASSYRSSGNYGYT
13,once,TRBJ2-1,TRBV5-1,ASSFASGTYNEQF
15,few,TRBJ1-6,TRBV15,ATSSKDLQSYNSPLH
14,-,TRBJ2-5,TRBV6-5,ASSYSMVASMETQY
12,-,TRBJ1-5,TRBV6-1,TSSPGGFNQPQH
13,-,TRBJ2-7,TRBV27,ASSLRPGSSYEQY
17,-,TRBJ1-5,TRBV27,ASSPRDRGVGRSIQPQH
14,-,TRBJ1-1,TRBV21-1,ASRGGFGQGMTEAF
14,-,TRBJ2-7,TRBV27,ASSLRMDSLIYEQY
13,-,TRBJ2-7,TRBV7-8,ASSLGLAGGYEQY
12,few,TRBJ2-5,TRBV6-5,ASSYGLSGETQY
11,-,TRBJ2-3,TRBV10-3,AISDASTDTQY
12,-,TRBJ1-3,TRBV15,ATSRGVAGNTIY
14,-,TRBJ2-3,TRBV24-1,ATSVSSGGSTDTQY
10,-,TRBJ1-1,TRBV6-5,ASSYGGTEAF
13,-,TRBJ2-2,TRBV6-1,ASRLAVANTGELF
14,-,TRBJ2-5,TRBV6-1,ASTAELGRVTETQY
9,once,TRBJ2-7,TRBV19,ASSSDSQPY
15,once,TRBJ2-3,TRBV28,ASSLGSWGGDTDTQY